This T cell receptor (beta chain) comes out of a study of OX40 agonist ivuxolimab in advanced cancers. Per germline, CDR1 SEHNR and CDR2 FQNEAQ (reference sequence). The CDR3 runs to 14 residues. Trimming stripped 1 base from V and 4 bases from J, with 10 bases between. This table comes from immunoSEQ multiplex PCR, and its TCRdb copy is limited to in-frame clones, with some not included. This sample has 25,000 to 30,000 clones; approximately 91% occur once, and the top ten carry roughly a tenth. The table lists this clone with a count of one. The sample was CD4+ or CD8+ T cells sorted from blood, taken in a trial of the OX40 agonist ivuxolimab. This chain uses TRBV7-9 with TRBJ1-2, with D perhaps TRBD1 (5 bases). The clonotype was recovered from an adult with an advanced solid tumor such as melanoma, head and neck, liver or kidney cancer. The CDR3 nucleotides are TGTGCCAGCAGCTTAGAGGGGAGATTCTATGGCTACACCTTC. It is translated as CASSLEGRFYGYTF.